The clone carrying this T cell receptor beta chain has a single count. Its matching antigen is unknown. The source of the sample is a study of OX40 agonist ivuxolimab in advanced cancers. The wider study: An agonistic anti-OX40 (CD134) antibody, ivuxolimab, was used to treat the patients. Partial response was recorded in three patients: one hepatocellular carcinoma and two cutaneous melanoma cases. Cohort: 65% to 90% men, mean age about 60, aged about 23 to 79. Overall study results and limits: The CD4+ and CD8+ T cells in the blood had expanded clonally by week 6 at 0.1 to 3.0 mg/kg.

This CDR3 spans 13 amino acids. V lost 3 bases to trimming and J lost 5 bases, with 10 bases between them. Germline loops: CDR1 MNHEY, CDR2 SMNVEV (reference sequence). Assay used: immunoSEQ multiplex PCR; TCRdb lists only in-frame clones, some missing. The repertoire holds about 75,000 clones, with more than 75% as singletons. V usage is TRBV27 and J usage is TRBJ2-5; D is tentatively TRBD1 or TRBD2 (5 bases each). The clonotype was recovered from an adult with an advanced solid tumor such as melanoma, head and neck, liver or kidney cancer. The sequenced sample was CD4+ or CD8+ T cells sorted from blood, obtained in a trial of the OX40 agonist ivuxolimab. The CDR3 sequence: CASSLRGYETQYF. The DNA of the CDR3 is TGTGCCAGCAGTTTGAGGGGATATGAGACCCAGTACTTC.